This record covers a single T cell receptor (beta chain). Its specificity is unknown. Germline CDR1 and CDR2: MNHNS and SASEGT. Trimming took off 0 bases at V and 10 bases at J, with 10 bases between the two ends. The CDR3 loop spans 14 amino acids. This sample stems from a study of beta chain bispecific antibodies for T cell cancers. Study-level findings and limits: In these mixed samples, most targeted TRBV reads derived from the leukemia cell line. TRBV5-6, highly similar to TRBV5-5, is cross-recognized by anti-TRBV5-5 antibody.

Expansion lasted approximately three days, with either anti-CD3 antibody OKT3 or CD3/CD28 beads. Cocultures held about 5 x 10^4 normal T cells, about 5 x 10^4 targets, and bispecific antibody. One entry per CDR3 protein results from TCRdb running MiXCR on the 5' RACE reads. This sample has some 20,000 distinct CDR3 sequences, with over 2% found just once. This sequence joins TRBV6-1 and TRBJ1-6; no clear D. This receptor was identified in a human donor in good health. Some clones in this sample may be carry-over from other donors' samples. Sequences were obtained from healthy donor T cells cultured with leukemia cells. The CDR3 loop reads CASSEARQRSPLHF. The CDR3 coding sequence is TGTGCCAGCAGTGAAGCGCGCCAGAGGTCACCCCTCCACTTT.